The 5 T cell receptor beta chains presented below share a single source sample, sequenced in a study of T-cell reconstitution after alpha-beta-depleted transplantation in children. Unique molecular identifiers were incorporated during preparation of the TCRbeta library. TCRdb independently ran MiXCR on the PCR reads; one entry per CDR3 protein. This table has approximately 390,000 distinct CDR3 sequences, approximately 10% appearing once. The sample in question was PBMCs from the stem cell graft donor, obtained from the stem cell graft. These TCRs come from a human donor who donated a stem cell graft to a child with acute myeloid leukemia.

This clonotype was counted only a few times. The V and J genes are TRBV20-1 and TRBJ2-1, with 9 bases lining up with TRBD2. Germline lookup yields CDR1 DFQATT and CDR2 SNEGSKA (reference sequence). The ends lost 4 bases at V and 0 bases at J; junction bases unmatched: 16. The CDR3 has 19 amino acids. CDR3 DNA: TGCAGTGCTAAGGGGGAAGTAGCGGGGGCCCCAAGCTCCTACAATGAGCAGTTCTTC. Amino acid sequence: CSAKGEVAGAPSSYNEQFF.

This chain uses TRBV20-1 with TRBJ2-7; 12 positions agree with TRBD2. The CDR3 extends over 14 amino acids. V shed 6 bases, J shed 3 bases, and the junction held 6 bases outside the gene matches. In germline, CDR1 is DFQATT, CDR2 SNEGSKA (reference sequence). CDR3 sequence reads: CSAHGLAGFYEQYF. CDR3 sequence (DNA): TGCAGTGCCCATGGACTAGCGGGATTCTACGAGCAGTACTTC.

This clonotype was seen at least ten times. V is TRBV5-5 and J is TRBJ2-7; a possible D gene is TRBD1 (5 bases). The germline V and J ends were trimmed by 4 bases and 7 bases, with 18 bases remaining between them. This CDR3 is 14 amino acids long. Germline V gene lookup returns CDR1 SGHKS and CDR2 YYEKEE (reference sequence). The CDR3 sequence is CASSRDTGPTEQYV. For the CDR3, the DNA is TGTGCCAGCAGCCGTGATACAGGTCCTACAGAGCAGTACGTC.

This clonotype was picked up a small number of times. The rearrangement uses TRBV2 and TRBJ2-3, with TRBD2 matching over 7 bases. J gave up 2 bases and V 6 bases, and 14 bases lay outside the gene matches. This CDR3 has 17 amino acids. The germline gives CDR1 SNHLY, CDR2 FYNNEI. CDR3 sequence reads: CASSTIRGSGYTDTQYF. In nucleotides, the CDR3 is TGTGCCAGCAGCACCATCCGTGGTAGCGGGTACACAGATACGCAGTATTTT.

The V gene is TRBV5-1, the J gene TRBJ2-2; 10 nucleotides match TRBD2. Germline CDR1 SGHRS, CDR2 YFSETQ. The CDR3 length is 17 residues. Germline trimming cut 1 base from V and 0 bases from J; bases unmatched to any gene: 3. The CDR3 loop is CASSLKLAGSNTGELFF. The CDR3, as DNA: TGCGCCAGCAGCTTGAAACTAGCGGGGTCGAACACCGGGGAGCTGTTTTTT.